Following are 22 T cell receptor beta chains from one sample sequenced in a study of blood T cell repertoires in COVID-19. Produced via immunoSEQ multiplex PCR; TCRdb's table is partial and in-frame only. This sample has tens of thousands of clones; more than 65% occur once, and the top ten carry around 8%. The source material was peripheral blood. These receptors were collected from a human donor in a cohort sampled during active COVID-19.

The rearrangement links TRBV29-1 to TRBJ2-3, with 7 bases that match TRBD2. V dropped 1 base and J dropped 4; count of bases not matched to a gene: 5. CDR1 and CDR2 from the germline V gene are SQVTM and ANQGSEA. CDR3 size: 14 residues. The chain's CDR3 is CSVEGGSRADTQYF. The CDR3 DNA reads TGCAGCGTTGAAGGCGGGAGTCGGGCAGATACGCAGTATTTT.

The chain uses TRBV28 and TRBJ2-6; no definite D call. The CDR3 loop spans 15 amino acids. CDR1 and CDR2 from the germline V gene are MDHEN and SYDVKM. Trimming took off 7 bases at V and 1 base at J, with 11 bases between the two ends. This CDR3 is CASKAGPSGANVLTF. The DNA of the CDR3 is TGTGCCAGCAAGGCAGGCCCTTCTGGGGCCAACGTCCTGACTTTC.

The CDR3 sequence is CASSTRLAAYHEQYF. As DNA, the CDR3 is TGTGCCAGCAGCACCCGACTAGCAGCCTATCACGAGCAGTACTTC. The chain combines TRBV5-4 with TRBJ2-7; 7 bases line up with TRBD2. The CDR3 has 15 residues. Trimming at V came to 4 bases and at J to 5 bases, leaving 12 bases not matched to a gene. Germline V gives CDR1 SGHNT, CDR2 YYREEE (reference sequence).

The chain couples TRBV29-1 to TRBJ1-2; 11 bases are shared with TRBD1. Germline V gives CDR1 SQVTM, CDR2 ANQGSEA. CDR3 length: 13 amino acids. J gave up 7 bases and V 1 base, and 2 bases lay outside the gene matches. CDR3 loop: CSVEAGQGVGYTF. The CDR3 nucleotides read TGCAGCGTTGAAGCGGGACAGGGGGTTGGCTACACCTTC.

For the CDR3, the DNA is TGTGCCATCAGACTGACTAGCGGGGGGACCTACGAGCAGTACTTC. The encoded protein is CAIRLTSGGTYEQYF. The chain is built from TRBV10-3 and TRBJ2-7, with 13 bases lining up with TRBD2. Unmatched junction bases numbered 4, after V lost 6 bases and J lost 2 bases. Germline loops: CDR1 ENHRY, CDR2 SYGVKD. The CDR3 contains 15 residues.

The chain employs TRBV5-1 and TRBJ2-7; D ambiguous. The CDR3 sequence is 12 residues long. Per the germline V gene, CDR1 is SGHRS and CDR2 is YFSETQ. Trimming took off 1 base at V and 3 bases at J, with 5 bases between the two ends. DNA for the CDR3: TGCGCCAGCAGCTTGATCGGCTACGAGCAGTACTTC. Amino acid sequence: CASSLIGYEQYF. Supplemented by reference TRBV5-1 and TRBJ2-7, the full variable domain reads KAGVTQTPRYLIKTRGQQVTLSCSPISGHRSVSWYQQTPGQGLQFLFEYFSETQRNKGNFPGRFSGRQFSNSRSEMNVSTLELGDSALYLCASSLIGYEQYFGPGTRLTVT.

CDR3 nucleotide sequence: TGTGCCTGGAGTGTCTACAGGGCCGAGAGAGCTTTCTTT. It codes for CAWSVYRAERAFF. The rearrangement joins TRBV30 to TRBJ1-1, with TRBD1 as a possible D gene (6 bases). Between the trimmed V and J ends, which lost 0 bases and 10 bases, there was a span of 15 bases. The germline CDR1 and CDR2 sequences are GTSNPN and SVGIG (reference sequence). This CDR3 spans 13 amino acids.

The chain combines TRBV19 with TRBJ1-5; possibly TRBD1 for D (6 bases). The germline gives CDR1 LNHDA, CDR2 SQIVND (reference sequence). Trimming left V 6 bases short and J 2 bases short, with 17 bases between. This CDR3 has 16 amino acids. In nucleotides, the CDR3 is TGTGCCAGTAGAGGGGATAACAGGGTAGGCAATCAGCCCCAGCATTTT. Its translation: CASRGDNRVGNQPQHF. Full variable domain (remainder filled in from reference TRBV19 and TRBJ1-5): DGGITQSPKYLFRKEGQNVTLSCEQNLNHDAMYWYRQDPGQGLRLIYYSQIVNDFQKGDIAEGYSVSREKKESFPLTVTSAQKNPTAFYLCASRGDNRVGNQPQHFGDGTRLSIL.

Here the CDR3 DNA reads TGTGCCAGCAGCCCTCGTACAGGGGGAGGTAATTCACCCCTCCACTTT. Translation: CASSPRTGGGNSPLHF. This sequence joins TRBV5-6 and TRBJ1-6; 8 bases map to TRBD1. V trimming: 4 bases; J trimming: 6 bases; junction bases outside the gene matches: 9. CDR1 and CDR2 (germline): SGHDT, YYEEEE. The CDR3 runs to 16 residues.

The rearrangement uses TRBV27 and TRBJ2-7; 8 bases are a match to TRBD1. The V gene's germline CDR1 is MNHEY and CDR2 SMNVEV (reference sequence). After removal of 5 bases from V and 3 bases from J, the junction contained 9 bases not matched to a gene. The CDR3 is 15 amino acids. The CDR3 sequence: CASSAKGQGGYEQYF. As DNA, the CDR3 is TGTGCCAGCAGTGCCAAAGGACAGGGAGGCTACGAGCAGTACTTC.

The CDR3 is CASSMTGHDYGYTF. CDR3 nucleotides: TGTGCCAGTAGTATGACAGGGCACGACTATGGCTACACCTTC. The V and J genes are TRBV19 and TRBJ1-2; 7 bases fit TRBD1. Germline CDR1 and CDR2: LNHDA and SQIVND (reference sequence). V gave up 3 bases and J gave up 3 bases; unmatched junction bases: 4. The length of the CDR3 is 14 residues.

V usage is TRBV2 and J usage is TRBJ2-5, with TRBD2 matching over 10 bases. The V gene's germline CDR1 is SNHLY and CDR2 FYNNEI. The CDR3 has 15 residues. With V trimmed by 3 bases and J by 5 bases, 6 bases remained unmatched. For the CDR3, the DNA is TGTGCCAGCAGTGAGCTAGCGGGAGCCGGGGAGACCCAGTACTTC. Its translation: CASSELAGAGETQYF. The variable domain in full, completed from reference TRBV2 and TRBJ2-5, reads EPEVTQTPSHQVTQMGQEVILRCVPISNHLYFYWYRQILGQKVEFLVSFYNNEISEKSEIFDDQFSVERPDGSNFTLKIRSTKLEDSAMYFCASSELAGAGETQYFGPGTRLLVL.

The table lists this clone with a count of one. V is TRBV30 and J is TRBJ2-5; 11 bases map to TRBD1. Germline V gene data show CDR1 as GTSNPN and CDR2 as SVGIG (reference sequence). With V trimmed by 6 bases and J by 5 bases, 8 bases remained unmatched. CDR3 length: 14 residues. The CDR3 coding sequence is TGTGCCTGCGGGACAGGGGGTCGGGGGGAGACCCAGTACTTC. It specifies CACGTGGRGETQYF.

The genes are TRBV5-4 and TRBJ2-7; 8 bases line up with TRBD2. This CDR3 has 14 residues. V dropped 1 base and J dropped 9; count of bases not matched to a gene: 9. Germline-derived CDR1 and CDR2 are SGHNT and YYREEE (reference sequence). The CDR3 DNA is TGTGCCAGCAGCTTGAATAGCGCGGGAGGCGCGCAGTACTTC. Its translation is CASSLNSAGGAQYF. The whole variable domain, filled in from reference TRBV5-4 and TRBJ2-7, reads ETGVTQSPTHLIKTRGQQVTLRCSSQSGHNTVSWYQQALGQGPQFIFQYYREEENGRGNFPPRFSGLQFPNYSSELNVNALELDDSALYLCASSLNSAGGAQYFGPGTRLTVT.

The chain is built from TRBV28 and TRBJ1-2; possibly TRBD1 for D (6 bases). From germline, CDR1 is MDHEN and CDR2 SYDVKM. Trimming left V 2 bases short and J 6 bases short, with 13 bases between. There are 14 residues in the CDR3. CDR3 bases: TGTGCCAGCAGTTTAACCGACAGGAATCATGGCTACACCTTC. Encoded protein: CASSLTDRNHGYTF.

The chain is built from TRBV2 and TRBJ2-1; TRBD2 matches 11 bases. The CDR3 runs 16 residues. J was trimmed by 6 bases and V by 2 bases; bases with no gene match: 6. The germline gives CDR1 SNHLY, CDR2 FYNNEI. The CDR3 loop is CASSEWFTSGSNEQFF. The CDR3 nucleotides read TGTGCCAGCAGTGAATGGTTTACTAGCGGGAGCAATGAGCAGTTCTTC.

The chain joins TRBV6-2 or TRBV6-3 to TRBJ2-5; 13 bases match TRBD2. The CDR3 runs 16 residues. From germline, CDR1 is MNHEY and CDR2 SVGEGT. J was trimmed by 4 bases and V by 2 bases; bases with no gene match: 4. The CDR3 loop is CASSYRLAGGTETQYF. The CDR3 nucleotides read TGTGCCAGCAGTTACCGACTAGCGGGAGGAACAGAGACCCAGTACTTC.

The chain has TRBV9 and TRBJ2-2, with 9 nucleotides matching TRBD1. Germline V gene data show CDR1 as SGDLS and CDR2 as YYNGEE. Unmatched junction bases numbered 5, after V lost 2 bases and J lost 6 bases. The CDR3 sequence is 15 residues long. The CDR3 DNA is TGTGCCAGCAGCGTTCAACAGGGGGCCTCCGGGGAGCTGTTTTTT. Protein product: CASSVQQGASGELFF. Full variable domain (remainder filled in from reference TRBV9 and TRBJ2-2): DSGVTQTPKHLITATGQRVTLRCSPRSGDLSVYWYQQSLDQGLQFLIQYYNGEERAKGNILERFSAQQFPDLHSELNLSSLELGDSALYFCASSVQQGASGELFFGEGSRLTVL.

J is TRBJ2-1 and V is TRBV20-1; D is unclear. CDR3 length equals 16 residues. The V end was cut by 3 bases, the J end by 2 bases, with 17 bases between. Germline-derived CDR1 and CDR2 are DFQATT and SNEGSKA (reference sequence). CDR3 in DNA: TGCAGTGCTAGTCCCTTTGGCGGAACCACCTACAATGAGCAGTTCTTC. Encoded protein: CSASPFGGTTYNEQFF.

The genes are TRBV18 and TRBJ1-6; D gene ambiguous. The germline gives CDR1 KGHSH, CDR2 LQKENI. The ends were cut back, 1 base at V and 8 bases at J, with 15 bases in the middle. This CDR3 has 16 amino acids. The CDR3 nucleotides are TGTGCCAGCTCACCACGGATTAGTGCCGGGGATTCACCCCTCCACTTT. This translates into CASSPRISAGDSPLHF.

The CDR3 DNA reads TGTGCCAGCAGCTTACGTCTAGCGGGAGGGCAGAATGAGCAGTTCTTC. Encoded protein: CASSLRLAGGQNEQFF. This chain uses TRBV7-2 with TRBJ2-1, with 12 bases aligning to TRBD2. V dropped 2 bases and J dropped 7; count of bases not matched to a gene: 6. The CDR3 loop spans 16 amino acids. Germline loops: CDR1 SGHTA, CDR2 FQGNSA.

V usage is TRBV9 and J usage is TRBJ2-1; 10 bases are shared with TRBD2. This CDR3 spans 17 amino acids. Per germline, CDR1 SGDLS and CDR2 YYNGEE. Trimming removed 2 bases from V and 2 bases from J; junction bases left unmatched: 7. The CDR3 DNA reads TGTGCCAGCAGCGTTCTCGCTAGCGGGAGCCCCTACAATGAGCAGTTCTTC. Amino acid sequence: CASSVLASGSPYNEQFF.